This T cell receptor (beta chain) was captured in a study of blood T cell repertoires in COVID-19. Clones were sequenced by immunoSEQ multiplex PCR, and TCRdb holds only the in-frame ones, with some missing. The sample holds 200,000 or so clones, roughly 80% seen once. V lost 0 bases, J lost 8 bases, and 13 bases lay in between. Germline lookup yields CDR1 MNHEY and CDR2 SMNVEV (reference sequence). CDR3 length: 15 residues. The material sequenced was peripheral blood. The source of this sequence is a woman aged 40 to 49 with acute or convalescent COVID-19. V and J are TRBV27 and TRBJ1-4; tentatively, D is TRBD1 (5 bases). The CDR3 here is CASSLSRGRTEKLFF. CDR3 coding DNA: TGTGCCAGCAGTTTATCACGGGGGAGAACAGAAAAACTGTTTTTT. The full variable domain, its missing parts supplied by reference TRBV27 and TRBJ1-4, is EAQVTQNPRYLITVTGKKLTVTCSQNMNHEYMSWYRQDPGLGLRQIYYSMNVEVTDKGDVPEGYKVSRKEKRNFPLILESPSPNQTSLYFCASSLSRGRTEKLFFGSGTQLSVL.